Sequencing of this TCR beta chain was carried out in a study of prognosis after radiotherapy for stage I lung cancer. Study-level points and caveats: Some TCR clones were expanded. Whether these clones were tumor-specific was not determined.

Genomic DNA yielded TCR beta CDR3, amplified by two-round multiplex PCR. Used in first-round PCR were primers specific to each TRBV and TRBJ gene. TCRdb re-analysed the multiplex PCR reads in MiXCR, keeping a single row per CDR3 protein. The sample lists about 30,000 distinct CDR3 sequences; 40% to 60% were seen once. Germline V gives CDR1 SGHDT, CDR2 YYEEEE. The CDR3 is made up of 12 amino acids. The ends were cut back, 2 bases at V and 10 bases at J, with 11 bases in the middle. This clonotype was picked up many times. Its cognate antigen is unknown. The sample in question was PBMCs, obtained before or after stereotactic body radiation therapy (not recorded which). This chain connects TRBV5-6 to TRBJ2-3; D remains unclear. This clonotype originated in a donor over 45 with non-small cell lung cancer. The CDR3 region is CASSLTRQAQYF. CDR3 coding DNA: TGTGCCAGCAGCTTAACGCGGCAGGCGCAGTATTTT.